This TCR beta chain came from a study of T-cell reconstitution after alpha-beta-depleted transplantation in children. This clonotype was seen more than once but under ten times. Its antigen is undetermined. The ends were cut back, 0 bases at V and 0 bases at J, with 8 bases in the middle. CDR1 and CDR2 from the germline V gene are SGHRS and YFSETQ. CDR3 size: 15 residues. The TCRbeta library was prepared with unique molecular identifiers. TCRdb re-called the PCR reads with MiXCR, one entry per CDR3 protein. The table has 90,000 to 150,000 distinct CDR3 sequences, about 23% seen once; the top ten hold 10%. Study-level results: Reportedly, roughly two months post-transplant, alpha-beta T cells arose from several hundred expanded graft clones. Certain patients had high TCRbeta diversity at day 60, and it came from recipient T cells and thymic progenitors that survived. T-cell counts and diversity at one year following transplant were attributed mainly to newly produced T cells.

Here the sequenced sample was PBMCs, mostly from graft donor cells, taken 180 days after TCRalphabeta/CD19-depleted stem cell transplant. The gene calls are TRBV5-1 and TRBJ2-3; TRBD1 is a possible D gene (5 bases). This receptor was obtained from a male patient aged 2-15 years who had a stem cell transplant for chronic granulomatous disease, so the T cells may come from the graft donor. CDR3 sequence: CASSLVDKSTDTQYF. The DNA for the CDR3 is TGCGCCAGCAGCTTGGTGGACAAAAGCACAGATACGCAGTATTTT.